The clone carrying this T cell receptor (beta chain) was seen repeatedly, ten times or more. Per the germline V gene, CDR1 is MNHEY and CDR2 is SMNVEV (reference sequence). V lost 6 bases and J 7 bases, leaving 18 bases between the germline ends. The CDR3 length is 14 residues. These data come from a study of regulatory T cells in long-lasting Graves disease. The time point: newly diagnosed GD, antithyroid drugs for less than 3 months. Isolated PBMC RNA provided the starting material for the TCR library. Both iRepertoire HTBI primers and Arm-PCR of CDR3 regions were used to build the TCR beta libraries. TCRdb re-analysed the multiplex PCR reads in MiXCR, keeping a single row per CDR3 protein. The table records hundreds of thousands of distinct CDR3 sequences, 15% to 20% of them present only once. Separately, the same data were catalogued under a study of T cells in Graves' hyperthyroidism and ophthalmopathy.

The chain uses TRBV27 and TRBJ2-5; D tentatively reads TRBD1 or TRBD2 (6 bases each). This clonotype was sampled from a young woman with Graves disease. The input for sequencing was peripheral blood mononuclear cells (PBMCs), taken at new diagnosis, from a patient treated with antithyroid drugs. DNA for the CDR3: TGTGCCAGCAGCCCAGATCCGGGGGCGAGGACCCAGTACTTC. Amino acids: CASSPDPGARTQYF.